Following are 17 T cell receptor beta chains from one sample sequenced in a study of Graves' ophthalmopathy and Graves' hyperthyroidism. Amplification of the TCR beta CDR3 regions used RNA transcripts (as template). HTBI primers were used in a first-round RT-PCR, which preceded a second-round multiplex PCR. Each CDR3 protein is one row after TCRdb ran MiXCR on the multiplex PCR reads. The table lists roughly 500,000 distinct CDR3 sequences, about an eighth of them singletons, with 8% to 10% in the top ten. The source material was blood. Receptor source: a woman in her 30s with Graves' ophthalmopathy.

Ten or more counts support this clonotype. The CDR3 DNA sequence: TGCAGTGCTAGAGGGACCTACACCGGGGAGCTGTTTTTT. This sequence encodes CSARGTYTGELFF. This sequence joins TRBV20-1 and TRBJ2-2; D remains ambiguous. Trimming took off 1 base at V and 3 bases at J, with 6 bases between the two ends. The germline V gene has CDR1 DFQATT and CDR2 SNEGSKA (reference sequence). CDR3 length: 13 residues.

This clonotype came up many times. The V and J genes are TRBV7-3 and TRBJ1-1; possible D gene TRBD1, 5 bases. The germline V and J ends were trimmed by 5 bases and 5 bases, with 15 bases remaining between them. Germline lookup yields CDR1 SGHTA and CDR2 FQGTGA. This CDR3 spans 14 amino acids. CDR3 nucleotides: TGTGCCAGCAGCCCCATGACCAGGGTAACTGAAGCTTTCTTT. Protein product: CASSPMTRVTEAFF.

This clonotype was seen at least ten times. The V and J genes are TRBV12-3 or TRBV12-4 and TRBJ1-1; D is unclear. CDR3 length: 14 amino acids. V lost 3 bases and J lost 1, with 9 bases in between. The CDR3 DNA sequence: TGTGCCAGCAGTTTTCCGGAGGCGAACACTGAAGCTTTCTTT. It yields the protein CASSFPEANTEAFF.

The rearrangement joins TRBV28 to TRBJ1-1; D is ambiguous. Germline-derived CDR1 and CDR2 are MDHEN and SYDVKM. Trimming removed 2 bases from V and 6 bases from J, with 19 bases in between. CDR3 length: 16 amino acids. The CDR3 DNA follows: TGTGCCAGCAGTTTAAGGGCAGGCGGGTTGAGCGCTGAAGCTTTCTTT. Its translation: CASSLRAGGLSAEAFF.

This clonotype showed up many times. The chain is built from TRBV27 and TRBJ1-2; 10 bases are shared with TRBD1. The V gene's germline CDR1 is MNHEY and CDR2 SMNVEV (reference sequence). The CDR3 length is 14 residues. With V trimmed by 5 bases and J by 6 bases, 6 bases remained unmatched. The CDR3 here is CASSPRGTGDGYTF. Here the CDR3 DNA reads TGTGCCAGCAGTCCTAGGGGGACAGGGGATGGCTACACCTTC.

The chain uses TRBV6-1 and TRBJ2-2, with 8 bases fitting TRBD2. The V and J ends lost 5 bases and 5 bases, in that order; junction bases with no gene match: 7. CDR3 length equals 15 residues. Germline V gives CDR1 MNHNS, CDR2 SASEGT. CDR3 coding DNA: TGTGCCAGCAGTCCCGGGACTAGTAGAACCGGGGAGCTGTTTTTT. Translating it yields CASSPGTSRTGELFF.

This clonotype was recorded many times. The V call is TRBV6-5, the J call TRBJ2-5; 12 bases map to TRBD2. Germline V CDR1 and CDR2: MNHEY, SVGAGI. Trimming at V came to 5 bases and at J to 5 bases, leaving 9 bases not matched to a gene. The CDR3 is made up of 16 amino acids. The CDR3 coding sequence is TGTGCCAGCAGTGTACTAGCGGGGGGAGGGGAGGAGACCCAGTACTTC. Translation gives CASSVLAGGGEETQYF.

This clonotype was picked up many times. The rearrangement links TRBV19 to TRBJ1-2; 10 positions match TRBD1. The CDR3 covers 14 residues. The V segment lost 4 bases and the J segment 7 bases; nucleotides outside the gene matches: 6. Germline loops: CDR1 LNHDA, CDR2 SQIVND (reference sequence). CDR3 loop: CASSTSWTGGGYTF. The CDR3 coding sequence is TGTGCCAGTAGTACCTCTTGGACAGGGGGTGGCTACACCTTC.

Many counts were recorded for this clonotype. The chain has TRBV6-1 and TRBJ1-2; maybe TRBD1 (5 bases). CDR3 length: 14 residues. Germline V gene data show CDR1 as MNHNS and CDR2 as SASEGT. Trimming removed 6 bases from V and 2 bases from J, with 13 bases in between. CDR3 sequence: CASSREGRNYGYTF. The CDR3 coding sequence is TGTGCCAGCAGCCGCGAGGGGAGAAACTATGGCTACACCTTC.

This clonotype was seen repeatedly, ten times or more. The chain has TRBV6-5 and TRBJ2-5, with TRBD1 identical over 7 bases. Germline V CDR1 and CDR2: MNHEY, SVGAGI. CDR3 length: 14 residues. J gave up 4 bases and V 2 bases, and 4 bases lay outside the gene matches. CDR3 sequence (DNA): TGTGCCAGCAGTTACGGGACAGTACGAGAGACCCAGTACTTC. This codes for CASSYGTVRETQYF.

Ten or more counts support this clonotype. The CDR3 here is CASLRLAGGSSYNEQFF. CDR3 nucleotide sequence: TGTGCCAGCCTGCGGCTAGCGGGGGGTAGCTCCTACAATGAGCAGTTCTTC. The chain couples TRBV12-3 or TRBV12-4 to TRBJ2-1, with TRBD2 matching 11 bases. The CDR3 consists of 17 residues. V trimming: 8 bases; J trimming: 0 bases; junction bases outside the gene matches: 9.

The sample holds many counts of this clonotype. The V call is TRBV24-1, the J call TRBJ2-5; TRBD2 might be the D (5 bases). The CDR3 length is 14 residues. Between the trimmed V and J ends, which lost 4 bases and 7 bases, there was a span of 15 bases. The germline CDR1 and CDR2 sequences are KGHDR and SFDVKD. CDR3: CATSEATSGWTQYF. CDR3 in DNA: TGTGCCACCAGTGAAGCGACAAGCGGTTGGACCCAGTACTTC.

In this sample, this clonotype turned up many times. The chain carries TRBV24-1 and TRBJ1-5; 8 nucleotides line up with TRBD1. The germline gives CDR1 KGHDR, CDR2 SFDVKD. CDR3 length: 14 amino acids. J lost 4 bases, V lost 5 bases, and 3 bases had no gene match. CDR3 bases: TGTGCCACCAGTGGACAGGGGACGAATCAGCCCCAGCATTTT. It codes for CATSGQGTNQPQHF.

This clonotype was counted at least ten times. This chain connects TRBV14 to TRBJ1-2, with D perhaps TRBD1 (5 bases). V was trimmed by 1 base and J by 3 bases, leaving 12 bases between them. Germline CDR1 and CDR2: SGHDN and FVKESK. The CDR3 contains 15 residues. The CDR3 loop reads CASSQGPGYYYGYTF. The CDR3 DNA follows: TGTGCCAGCAGCCAAGGTCCAGGGTATTACTATGGCTACACCTTC.

This clonotype appeared many times. The chain carries TRBV6-5 and TRBJ2-5; D uncertain. Germline CDR1 and CDR2: MNHEY and SVGAGI. Trimming took off 4 bases at V and 2 bases at J, with 11 bases between the two ends. This CDR3 has 14 amino acids. This CDR3 is CASSSGRNQETQYF. The CDR3 bases are TGTGCCAGCAGTTCGGGCAGGAATCAAGAGACCCAGTACTTC.

The J gene is TRBJ1-2, the V gene TRBV6-5; TRBD1 matches 12 bases. This CDR3 has 16 amino acids. The trim removed 0 bases at V and 8 bases at J, leaving 7 bases unmatched. Germline values: CDR1 MNHEY, CDR2 SVGAGI. The CDR3 nucleotides read TGTGCCAGCAGTTACTCGACCGCCGGGACAGGGGGCGGCTACACCTTC. Its protein product is CASSYSTAGTGGGYTF.

In this sample, this clonotype turned up a few times. The V and J genes are TRBV7-2 and TRBJ1-1; D is possibly TRBD1 (5 bases). The CDR3 runs 14 residues. CDR1 and CDR2 from the germline V gene are SGHTA and FQGNSA. Trimming took 1 base from V and 7 from J, leaving 13 bases between them. The DNA of the CDR3 is TGTGCCAGCAGCTTAGGGGGGAGATTCTATGAAGCTTTCTTT. Amino acids: CASSLGGRFYEAFF.